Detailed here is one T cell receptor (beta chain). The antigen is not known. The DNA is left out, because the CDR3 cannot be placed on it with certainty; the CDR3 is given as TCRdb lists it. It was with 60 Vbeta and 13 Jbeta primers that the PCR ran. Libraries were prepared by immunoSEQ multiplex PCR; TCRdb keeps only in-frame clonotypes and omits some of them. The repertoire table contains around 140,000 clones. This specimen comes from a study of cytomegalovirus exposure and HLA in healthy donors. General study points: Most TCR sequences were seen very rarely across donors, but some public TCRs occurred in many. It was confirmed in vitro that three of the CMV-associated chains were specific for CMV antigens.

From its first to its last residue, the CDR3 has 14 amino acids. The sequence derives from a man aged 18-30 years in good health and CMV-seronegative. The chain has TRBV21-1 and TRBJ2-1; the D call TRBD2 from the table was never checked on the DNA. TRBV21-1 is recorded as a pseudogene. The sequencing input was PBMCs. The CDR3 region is CASSKFAGGNEQFF.